The clone carrying this T cell receptor (beta chain) was recorded many times. Its specificity is not known. The sample comes from a study of neurological immune-mediated disorders. Germline V gene lookup returns CDR1 MDHEN and CDR2 SYDVKM. Trimming stripped 8 bases from V and 5 bases from J, with 10 bases between. The CDR3 is 11 residues long. Synthesis of cDNA was accomplished via 5'RACE employing 10-nucleotide random UMIs. Via MiXCR, TCRdb re-called the 5' RACE reads, giving one row per CDR3 protein. There are some 14,000 distinct CDR3 sequences in the sample; roughly 6.9% occur only once, and around 24% lies in the top ten. Volunteers at a blood bank in Maryland, USA, were the healthy controls. The sorted libraries involved the use of about 1 million CD4+ or CD8+ T cells. Study results and caveats: The level of TCR clonal expansion was highest in patients with HTLV-1-associated myelopathy and lowest in multiple sclerosis, where it fell below the level seen in healthy controls.

The sequencing sample was made of CD8+ T cells from blood. The TCR originated in a middle-aged woman in good health. The chain carries TRBV28 and TRBJ2-7; D not certain. The chain's CDR3 is CASGLNHEQYF. Here the CDR3 DNA reads TGTGCCAGCGGATTAAATCACGAGCAGTACTTC.